This T cell receptor beta chain was sequenced in a study of T cells in women clearing cervical HPV infection. For the study at large: Case blood drawn at lesion detection; control blood after infection cleared. Only a few women had HLA typing results available.

Profiling relied on immunoSEQ multiplex PCR, and the TCRdb table lists in-frame clones only, not all of them. The sample features over 30,000 clones, with less than 7.5% in its top ten. The receptor's source is a woman between 18 and 70 years old with a cervical HPV16 infection that either progressed to CIN3+ or cleared (not recorded which). Material for sequencing was blood buffy coat.

CDR3 bases read: TGTGCCAGCAGTAAAACAGGGATCTATAATTCACCC. It codes for CASSKTGIYNSP. The CDR3 reads in full as CASSKTGIYNSPLHF. This chain joins TRBV2 and TRBJ1-6; perhaps TRBD1 as D (6 bases). The sequence runs out 3 residues before the end of the CDR3; the remainder is reconstructed from the germline J gene. The CDR3 totals 15 residues. The germline gives CDR1 SNHLY, CDR2 FYNNEI. The V end lost 5 bases, the J end lost 3 bases, and 11 bases lay between the germline ends.